The 4 T cell receptor beta chains below were found in one sample sequenced in a study of blood T cell repertoires in COVID-19. Sequenced by immunoSEQ multiplex PCR; TCRdb stores in-frame clones only, minus some. The repertoire holds a few hundred thousand clones, with roughly nine tenths as singletons. The sample consisted of PBMCs or T cells enriched from blood (not recorded which). The receptors here all came from a woman aged 25 to 39 who had recovered from COVID-19.

J is TRBJ2-2 and V is TRBV5-6; no reliable D call. The CDR3 extends over 16 amino acids. Germline V gene sequence: CDR1 SGHDT, CDR2 YYEEEE. V shed 1 base and J shed 0 bases, with 10 bases lying between them. The CDR3 is CASSLLTRTNTGELFF. CDR3 coding DNA: TGTGCCAGCAGCTTGTTAACCAGGACGAACACCGGGGAGCTGTTTTTT. Based on the CDR3 plus reference TRBV5-6 and TRBJ2-2, the full variable domain is DAGVTQSPTHLIKTRGQQVTLRCSPKSGHDTVSWYQQALGQGPQFIFQYYEEEERQRGNFPDRFSGHQFPNYSSELNVNALLLGDSALYLCASSLLTRTNTGELFFGEGSRLTVL.

This clone was recorded only once. The rearrangement uses TRBV6-6 and TRBJ1-5; 10 positions agree with TRBD1. The V and J ends lost 6 bases and 2 bases, in that order; junction bases with no gene match: 7. Germline V gives CDR1 MNHNY, CDR2 SVGAGI (reference sequence). The length of the CDR3 is 16 residues. CDR3 nucleotides: TGTGCCAGCAGGCCGACAGGGGGCCAGGGCAATCAGCCCCAGCATTTT. Its protein product is CASRPTGGQGNQPQHF.

The rearrangement joins TRBV5-1 to TRBJ1-3, with unresolved D. The V end was cut by 0 bases, the J end by 0 bases, with 10 bases between. This CDR3 contains 16 residues. Per the germline V gene, CDR1 is SGHRS and CDR2 is YFSETQ. The CDR3 here is CASSLVGSLSGNTIYF. CDR3 sequence (DNA): TGCGCCAGCAGCTTGGTCGGGTCTCTCTCTGGAAACACCATATATTTT.

The V call is TRBV9, the J call TRBJ2-3; perhaps TRBD2 as D (6 bases). The CDR3 has 16 amino acids. Germline CDR1 SGDLS, CDR2 YYNGEE. V lost 0 bases to trimming and J lost 7 bases, with 18 bases between them. The CDR3 is CASSVALGTSQHTQYF. In DNA form, the CDR3 reads TGTGCCAGCAGCGTAGCTTTGGGGACTTCACAGCATACGCAGTATTTT.